This entry concerns a single TCR beta chain. The antigen remains unidentified. The source of the sample is a study of T cell responses to AZD1222 COVID-19 vaccine. Study-level points and caveats: Mapped onto spike, vaccine-associated CD4 TCRs spanned it and were dominant at 160-218 and 743-854. After the peak T cell response, and only then, were repertoires sampled.

The germline gives CDR1 MDHEN, CDR2 SYDVKM. The CDR3 has 14 amino acids. Between the trimmed V and J ends, which lost 3 bases and 2 bases, there was a span of 7 bases. Clones were read by immunoSEQ multiplex PCR, and TCRdb kept only the in-frame ones, dropping some. The repertoire holds about 110,000 clones, with around 84% as singletons. Sequenced here: peripheral blood, sampled on day 0 of AZD1222 vaccination. V and J are TRBV28 and TRBJ2-2; D remains unclear. The TCR comes from an adult in good health. Here the CDR3 reads CASSFPRNTGELFF. Here the CDR3 DNA reads TGTGCCAGCAGTTTCCCAAGAAACACCGGGGAGCTGTTTTTT. The variable domain in full, completed from reference TRBV28 and TRBJ2-2, reads DVKVTQSSRYLVKRTGEKVFLECVQDMDHENMFWYRQDPGLGLRLIYFSYDVKMKEKGDIPEGYSVSREKKERFSLILESASTNQTSMYLCASSFPRNTGELFFGEGSRLTVL.